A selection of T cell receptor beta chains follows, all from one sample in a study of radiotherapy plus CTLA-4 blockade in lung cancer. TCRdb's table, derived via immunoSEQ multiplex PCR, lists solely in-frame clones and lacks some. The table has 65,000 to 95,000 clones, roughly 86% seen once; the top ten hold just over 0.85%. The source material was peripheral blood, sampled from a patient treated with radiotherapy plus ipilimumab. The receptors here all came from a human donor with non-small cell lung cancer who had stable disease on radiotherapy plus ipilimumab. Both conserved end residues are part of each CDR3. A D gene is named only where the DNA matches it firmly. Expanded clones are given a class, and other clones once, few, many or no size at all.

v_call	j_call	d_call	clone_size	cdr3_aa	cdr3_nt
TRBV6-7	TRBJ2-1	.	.	CASRLYNEQFF	TGTGCCAGCAGATTGTACAATGAGCAGTTCTTC
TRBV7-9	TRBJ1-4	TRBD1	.	CASSSRDRGLSIEKLFF	TGTGCCAGCAGCTCTCGGGACAGGGGGCTTTCCATTGAAAAACTGTTTTTT
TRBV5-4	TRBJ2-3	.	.	CASRIQGGDTQYF	TGTGCCAGCAGGATTCAGGGGGGAGATACGCAGTATTTT
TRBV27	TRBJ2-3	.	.	CASSKTGTIRGADTQYF	TGTGCCAGCAGTAAAACCGGGACCATCAGGGGCGCAGATACGCAGTATTTT
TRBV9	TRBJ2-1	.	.	CASSVSSGYNEQFF	TGTGCCAGCAGCGTAAGTAGCGGCTACAATGAGCAGTTCTTC
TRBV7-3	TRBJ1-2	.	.	CASSLTAGANYGYTF	TGTGCCAGCAGCTTAACGGCAGGAGCTAACTATGGCTACACCTTC
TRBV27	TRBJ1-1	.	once	CASSFSRNTEAFF	TGTGCCAGCAGTTTCTCGAGGAACACTGAAGCTTTCTTT
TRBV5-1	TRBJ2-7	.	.	CASSLVGATFYYEQYF	TGCGCCAGCAGCTTGGTAGGGGCGACCTTCTACTACGAGCAGTACTTC
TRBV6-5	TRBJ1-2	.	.	CASSYSERKGYTF	TGTGCCAGCAGTTACTCTGAAAGGAAGGGCTACACCTTC
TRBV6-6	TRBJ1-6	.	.	CASRGVDSPLHF	TGTGCCAGCAGGGGTGTCGATTCACCCCTCCACTTT
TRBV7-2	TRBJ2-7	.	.	CASSLQGNFFSYEQYF	TGTGCCAGCAGCTTACAGGGGAACTTTTTCTCCTACGAGCAGTACTTC
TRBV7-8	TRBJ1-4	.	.	CASSLLRQKSNEKLFF	TGTGCCAGCAGCTTACTTCGACAGAAATCTAATGAAAAACTGTTTTTT
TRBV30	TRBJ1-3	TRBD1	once	CAFTGVSGNTIYF	TGTGCTTTCACAGGGGTCTCTGGAAACACCATATATTTT
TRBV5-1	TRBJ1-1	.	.	CASSLEQGMNTEAFF	TGCGCCAGCAGCTTGGAACAGGGAATGAACACTGAAGCTTTCTTT